These 22 T cell receptor beta chains were all obtained from the same sample, sequenced in a study of Ad26.COV2.S vaccination and SARS-CoV-2 variants. Stated treatment: approximately 18 received Ad26.COV2.S at low or high dose, single or two shots; 5 received placebo; per-sample allocation not given. Samples came from day 63 after the first vaccine or placebo injection. The protocol was immunoSEQ multiplex PCR, while the TCRdb copy is restricted to in-frame clones and leaves out a portion. The profile shows 250,000 or so clones, approximately 88% of them singletons. The sequenced sample was peripheral blood, obtained in a trial of Ad26.COV2.S vaccine versus placebo. Receptor source: a person aged 18 to 65 who received the Ad26.COV2.S COVID-19 vaccine or a placebo.

This clone occurred a few times. This sequence joins TRBV2 and TRBJ2-1; 8 bases map to TRBD2. The V and J ends lost 5 bases and 4 bases, in that order; junction bases with no gene match: 13. CDR3 size: 17 residues. CDR1 SNHLY and CDR2 FYNNEI come from the germline V gene. The CDR3 here is CASSPLSGIGLYNEQFF. The CDR3 region has the DNA TGTGCCAGCAGTCCACTTAGCGGGATCGGACTTTACAATGAGCAGTTCTTC. The complete variable domain, with remaining parts taken from reference TRBV2 and TRBJ2-1, reads EPEVTQTPSHQVTQMGQEVILRCVPISNHLYFYWYRQILGQKVEFLVSFYNNEISEKSEIFDDQFSVERPDGSNFTLKIRSTKLEDSAMYFCASSPLSGIGLYNEQFFGPGTRLTVL.

The V and J genes are TRBV7-9 and TRBJ2-1; 12 positions agree with TRBD2. This CDR3 is 18 amino acids long. Germline V gene sequence: CDR1 SEHNR, CDR2 FQNEAQ (reference sequence). Trimming took 5 bases from V and 7 from J; bases not matched to a gene: 15. For the CDR3, the DNA is TGTGCCAGCAGCATCCGACCTCTAGCGGGAGGGCCGAGGAATGAGCAGTTCTTC. Its translation: CASSIRPLAGGPRNEQFF.

The chain combines TRBV6-5 with TRBJ1-4, with 7 bases aligning to TRBD1. The CDR3 runs 14 residues. In germline, CDR1 is MNHEY, CDR2 SVGAGI. V gave up 9 bases and J gave up 7 bases; unmatched junction bases: 11. The CDR3 here is CASKETGPFEKLFF. The CDR3 DNA reads as TGTGCCAGTAAAGAGACAGGGCCTTTTGAAAAACTGTTTTTT.

This clone was observed once. This CDR3 reads CASSKESHREPKAKNIQYF. The CDR3 DNA sequence: TGTGCTAGCAGCAAAGAGTCTCATCGGGAGCCTAAAGCCAAAAACATTCAGTACTTC. V gene TRBV21-1 combines with J gene TRBJ2-4; TRBD2 is the table's D call, not checked against the DNA. TRBV21-1 is a recognized pseudogene. The CDR3 loop spans 19 amino acids.

V usage is TRBV5-1 and J usage is TRBJ1-6, with a weak D call TRBD1 (5 bases). This CDR3 is 16 amino acids long. Germline CDR1 is SGHRS and CDR2 is YFSETQ. The V gene lost 4 bases and the J gene lost 5 bases, with 16 bases spanning the gap. CDR3 sequence reads: CASSGGGGTDNSPLHF. The CDR3 DNA reads TGCGCCAGCAGCGGCGGGGGTGGGACGGATAATTCACCCCTCCACTTT.

The chain links TRBV6-5 to TRBJ1-1; no definite D call. The CDR3 consists of 11 residues. V was trimmed by 6 bases and J by 5 bases, leaving 7 bases between them. The V gene's germline CDR1 is MNHEY and CDR2 SVGAGI. As DNA, the CDR3 is TGTGCCAGCAGCATTTGGACTGAAGCTTTCTTT. Its translation is CASSIWTEAFF.

This clone appeared a few times. The rearrangement joins TRBV6-1 to TRBJ1-5; D uncertain. CDR1 MNHNS and CDR2 SASEGT come from the germline V gene. CDR3 size: 14 residues. The V gene lost 0 bases and the J gene lost 6 bases, with 9 bases spanning the gap. As DNA, the CDR3 is TGTGCCAGCAGTGAAGCCTGGGATGCTCAGCCCCAGCATTTT. This sequence encodes CASSEAWDAQPQHF.

This sequence joins TRBV4-3 and TRBJ2-7; D unresolved. V was trimmed by 4 bases and J by 2 bases, leaving 15 bases between them. The CDR3 has 15 amino acids. Looked up from germline, CDR1 is LGHNA and CDR2 is YSLEER. In nucleotides, the CDR3 is TGCGCCAGCAGCCTTGCCCCCGGAGAGACCTACGAGCAGTACTTC. Protein product: CASSLAPGETYEQYF.

This clone came up once. V is TRBV4-2 and J is TRBJ1-5, with 9 bases that match TRBD1. Germline values: CDR1 LGHNA, CDR2 YNFKEQ. The CDR3 has 19 residues. Trimming at V came to 6 bases and at J to 2 bases, leaving 17 bases not matched to a gene. CDR3 loop: CASSLTFSAGQGGNQPQHF. The CDR3 coding sequence is TGTGCCAGCAGTCTCACTTTCTCGGCGGGACAGGGAGGCAATCAGCCCCAGCATTTT.

A few counts support this clone. The rearrangement links TRBV18 to TRBJ2-1; TRBD2 matches at 11 bases. CDR1 KGHSH and CDR2 LQKENI come from the germline V gene. Losses at the gene ends were 5 bases for V and 9 bases for J; bases not matched to a gene: 12. The CDR3 covers 16 residues. The CDR3 bases are TGTGCCAGCTCAAGGCCCGGGACTAGCGGCCTTCGTGAGCAGTTCTTC. Amino acid sequence: CASSRPGTSGLREQFF.

This clone was seen just once. J is TRBJ2-5 and V is TRBV11-2; D may be TRBD2 (5 bases). This CDR3 is built from 14 residues. Per germline, CDR1 SGHAT and CDR2 FQNNGV. Trimming cost V 0 bases and J 2 bases, with 7 bases left between them. The CDR3, as DNA: TGTGCCAGCAGCTTAGATCGGGGACAAGAGACCCAGTACTTC. Amino acids: CASSLDRGQETQYF. Full variable domain (missing parts from reference TRBV11-2 and TRBJ2-5): EAGVAQSPRYKIIEKRQSVAFWCNPISGHATLYWYQQILGQGPKLLIQFQNNGVVDDSQLPKDRFSAERLKGVDSTLKIQPAKLEDSAVYLCASSLDRGQETQYFGPGTRLLVL.

The chain is built from TRBV5-4 and TRBJ1-2; 8 bases agree with TRBD1. Unmatched junction bases numbered 8, after V lost 3 bases and J lost 4 bases. The CDR3 runs 15 residues. Germline V gene lookup returns CDR1 SGHNT and CDR2 YYREEE (reference sequence). CDR3 DNA: TGTGCCAGCAGCTCCTCGGACAGGGCCGGCTATGGCTACACCTTC. This encodes CASSSSDRAGYGYTF.

This chain uses TRBV4-2 with TRBJ2-7; D tentatively fits TRBD1 or TRBD2 (5 bases each). CDR1 and CDR2 from the germline V gene are LGHNA and YNFKEQ. Trimming removed 0 bases at V and 3 bases at J, with 9 bases between. This CDR3 has 14 residues. CDR3 coding DNA: TGTGCCAGCAGCCAAGATGCAGGGAGCTACGAGCAGTACTTC. This translates into CASSQDAGSYEQYF.

The CDR3 loop reads CASSSDRSIPRDEQFF. DNA of the CDR3: TGTGCCAGCAGTTCCGACAGATCCATCCCTAGGGATGAGCAGTTCTTC. V usage is TRBV6-2 or TRBV6-3 and J usage is TRBJ2-1; TRBD1 is a possible D gene (5 bases). The germline V and J ends were trimmed by 4 bases and 8 bases, with 21 bases remaining between them. Germline V gene sequence: CDR1 MNHEY, CDR2 SVGEGT. CDR3 size: 16 residues.

In its sample, this clone is medium-sized. The CDR3 DNA follows: TGTGCCAGCAGCCAAGATAGGTTCAATGAGCAGTTCTTC. This codes for CASSQDRFNEQFF. The chain employs TRBV3-1 (or the pseudogene TRBV3-2) and TRBJ2-1; D gene unclear. The germline V gene has CDR1 LGHDT and CDR2 YNNKEL (reference sequence). V was pared by 0 bases and J by 6 bases, with 6 bases between. The CDR3 is made up of 13 amino acids.

This clone was seen only a few times. The V and J genes are TRBV7-8 and TRBJ1-3; no definite D call. Germline CDR1 is SGHVS and CDR2 is FQNEAQ. This CDR3 comprises 14 residues. Trimming took 2 bases from V and 4 from J, leaving 9 bases between them. CDR3 residues: CASSLRALGNTIYF. Here the CDR3 DNA reads TGTGCCAGCAGCTTACGGGCCCTAGGAAACACCATATATTTT.

The chain couples TRBV11-2 to TRBJ2-4; D is unclear. The CDR3 runs to 13 residues. V lost 5 bases, J lost 5 bases, and 10 bases lay in between. In germline, CDR1 is SGHAT, CDR2 FQNNGV. The CDR3 sequence is CASSTRRENIQYF. The CDR3 DNA sequence: TGTGCCAGCAGCACCAGACGGGAAAACATTCAGTACTTC.

This clone showed up just a few times. The V and J genes are TRBV10-3 and TRBJ2-2, with D possibly matching TRBD1 (6 bases). This CDR3 is built from 15 residues. The germline CDR1 and CDR2 sequences are ENHRY and SYGVKD. The V gene lost 4 bases and the J gene lost 0 bases, with 9 bases spanning the gap. CDR3: CAISGRTANTGELFF. The CDR3 bases are TGTGCCATCAGTGGAAGGACAGCGAACACCGGGGAGCTGTTTTTT.

This clone was found once. The V call is TRBV19, the J call TRBJ2-4; tentatively, D is TRBD2 (7 bases). Germline CDR1 reads LNHDA; CDR2 reads SQIVND (reference sequence). This CDR3 region has 13 residues. The V gene lost 9 bases and the J gene lost 6 bases, with 15 bases spanning the gap. For the CDR3, the DNA is TGTGCCAGCAGCAAGGGGGAGGGAAACATTCAGTACTTC. It yields the protein CASSKGEGNIQYF.

The chain has TRBV7-9 and TRBJ1-5; 7 bases are shared with TRBD1. V gave up 5 bases and J gave up 5 bases; unmatched junction bases: 3. Germline loops: CDR1 SEHNR, CDR2 FQNEAQ (reference sequence). This CDR3 is 13 amino acids long. CDR3 residues: CASSRTGDQPQHF. For the CDR3, the DNA is TGTGCCAGCAGCCGGACAGGAGATCAGCCCCAGCATTTT.

The chain employs TRBV28 and TRBJ2-5; 7 bases map to TRBD1. With V trimmed by 6 bases and J by 5 bases, 12 bases remained unmatched. The CDR3 length is 15 residues. Germline V gene sequence: CDR1 MDHEN, CDR2 SYDVKM. CDR3 sequence reads: CASSLTGTARETQYF. For the CDR3, the DNA is TGTGCCAGCAGCTTAACCGGGACAGCTCGGGAGACCCAGTACTTC.

The CDR3 protein is CASSLGTWEWTEAFF. The CDR3, as DNA: TGTGCCAGCAGCCTTGGAACCTGGGAGTGGACTGAAGCTTTCTTT. The chain recombines TRBV4-2 with TRBJ1-1; no clear D. The CDR3 length is 15 residues. The V end lost 4 bases, the J end lost 5 bases, and 17 bases lay between the germline ends. Germline V gives CDR1 LGHNA, CDR2 YNFKEQ.